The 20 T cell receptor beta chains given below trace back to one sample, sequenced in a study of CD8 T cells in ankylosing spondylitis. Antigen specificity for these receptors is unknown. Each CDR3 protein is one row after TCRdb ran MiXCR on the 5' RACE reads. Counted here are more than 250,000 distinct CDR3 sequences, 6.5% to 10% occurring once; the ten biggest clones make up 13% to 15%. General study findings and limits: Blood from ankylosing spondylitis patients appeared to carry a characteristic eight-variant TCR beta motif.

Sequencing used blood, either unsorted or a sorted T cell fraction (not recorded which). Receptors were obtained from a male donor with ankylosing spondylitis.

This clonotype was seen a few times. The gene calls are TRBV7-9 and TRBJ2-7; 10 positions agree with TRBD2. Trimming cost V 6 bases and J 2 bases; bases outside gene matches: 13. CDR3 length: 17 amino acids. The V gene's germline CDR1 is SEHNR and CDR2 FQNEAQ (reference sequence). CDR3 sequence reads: CASSSGTSAQETYEQYF. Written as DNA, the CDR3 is TGTGCCAGCAGTTCCGGGACTAGCGCCCAGGAGACCTACGAGCAGTACTTC.

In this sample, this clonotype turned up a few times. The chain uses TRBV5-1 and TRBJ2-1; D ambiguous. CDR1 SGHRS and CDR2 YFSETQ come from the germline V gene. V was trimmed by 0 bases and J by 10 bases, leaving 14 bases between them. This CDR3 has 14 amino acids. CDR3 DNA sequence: TGCGCCAGCAGCTTGGAGACCTTCATCACGGAGCAGTTCTTC. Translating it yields CASSLETFITEQFF.

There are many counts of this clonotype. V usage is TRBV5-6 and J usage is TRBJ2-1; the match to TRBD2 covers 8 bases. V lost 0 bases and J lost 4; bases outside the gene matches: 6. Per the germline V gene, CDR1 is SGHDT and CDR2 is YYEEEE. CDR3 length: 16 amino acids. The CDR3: CASSLEVSGIYNEQFF. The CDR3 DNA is TGTGCCAGCAGCTTGGAGGTTAGCGGGATTTACAATGAGCAGTTCTTC.

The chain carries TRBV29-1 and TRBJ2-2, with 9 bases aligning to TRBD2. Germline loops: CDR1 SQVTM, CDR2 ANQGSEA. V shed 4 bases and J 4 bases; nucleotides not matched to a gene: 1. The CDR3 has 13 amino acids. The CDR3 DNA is TGCAGCGTTGGACTAGCGGTCACCGGGGAGCTGTTTTTT. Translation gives CSVGLAVTGELFF.

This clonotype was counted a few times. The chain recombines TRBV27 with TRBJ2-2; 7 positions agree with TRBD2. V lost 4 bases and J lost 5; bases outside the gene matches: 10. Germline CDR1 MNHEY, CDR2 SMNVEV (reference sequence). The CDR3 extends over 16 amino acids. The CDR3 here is CASSWGRGILTGELFF. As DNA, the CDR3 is TGTGCCAGCAGTTGGGGGAGGGGTATCTTAACCGGGGAGCTGTTTTTT.

CDR3 protein: CASSRRGVGDEQYF. The CDR3 nucleotides read TGTGCCAGCAGCCGCCGAGGGGTGGGTGACGAGCAGTACTTC. J is TRBJ2-7 and V is TRBV14; D may correspond to TRBD1 or TRBD2 (5 bases each). The CDR3 extends over 14 amino acids. The V gene lost 4 bases and the J gene lost 5 bases, with 15 bases spanning the gap. Germline CDR1 reads SGHDN; CDR2 reads FVKESK.

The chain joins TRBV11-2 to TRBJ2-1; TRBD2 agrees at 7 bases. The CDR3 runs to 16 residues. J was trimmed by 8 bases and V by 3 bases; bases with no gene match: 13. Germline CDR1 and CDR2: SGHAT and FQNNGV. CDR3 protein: CASSFKLAGVTYEQFF. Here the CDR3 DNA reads TGTGCCAGCAGCTTCAAGTTGGCGGGAGTTACTTATGAGCAGTTCTTC.

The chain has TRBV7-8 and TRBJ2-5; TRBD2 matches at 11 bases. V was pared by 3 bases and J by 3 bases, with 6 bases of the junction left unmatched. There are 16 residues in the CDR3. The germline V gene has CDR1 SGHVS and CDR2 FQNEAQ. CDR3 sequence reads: CASSFSSGRTKETQYF. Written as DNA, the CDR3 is TGTGCCAGCAGCTTCTCTAGCGGGAGGACAAAAGAGACCCAGTACTTC.

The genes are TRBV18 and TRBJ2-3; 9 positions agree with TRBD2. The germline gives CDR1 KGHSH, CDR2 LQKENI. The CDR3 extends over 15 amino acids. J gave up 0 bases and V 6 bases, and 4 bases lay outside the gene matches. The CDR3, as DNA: TGTGCCAGCTCGCCTAGCGGGGTTAGCACAGATACGCAGTATTTT. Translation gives CASSPSGVSTDTQYF.

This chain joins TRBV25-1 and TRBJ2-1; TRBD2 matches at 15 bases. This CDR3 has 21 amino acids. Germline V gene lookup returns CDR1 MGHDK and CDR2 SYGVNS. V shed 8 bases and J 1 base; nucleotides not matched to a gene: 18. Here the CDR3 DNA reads TGTGCCAGCTCGACTTGGACTTGGACTAGCGGGAGGGCCAGTTCCTACAATGAGCAGTTCTTC. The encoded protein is CASSTWTWTSGRASSYNEQFF.

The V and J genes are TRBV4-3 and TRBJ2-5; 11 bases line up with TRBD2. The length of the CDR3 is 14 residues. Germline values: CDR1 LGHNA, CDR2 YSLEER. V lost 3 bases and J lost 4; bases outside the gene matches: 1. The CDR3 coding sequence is TGCGCCAGCAGCCAGACTAGCGGGGTAGAGACCCAGTACTTC. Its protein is CASSQTSGVETQYF.

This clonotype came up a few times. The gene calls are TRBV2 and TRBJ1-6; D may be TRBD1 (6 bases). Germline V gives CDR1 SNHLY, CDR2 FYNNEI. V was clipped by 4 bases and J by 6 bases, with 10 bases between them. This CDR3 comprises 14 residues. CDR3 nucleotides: TGTGCCAGCAGTGTTGGGGGGCGTAATTCACCCCTCCACTTT. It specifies CASSVGGRNSPLHF.

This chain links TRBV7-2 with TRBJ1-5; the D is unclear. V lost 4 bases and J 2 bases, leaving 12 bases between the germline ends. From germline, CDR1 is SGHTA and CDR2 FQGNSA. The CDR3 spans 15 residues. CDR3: CASSSVGLGNQPQHF. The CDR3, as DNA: TGTGCCAGCAGCTCGGTCGGTTTAGGCAATCAGCCCCAGCATTTT.

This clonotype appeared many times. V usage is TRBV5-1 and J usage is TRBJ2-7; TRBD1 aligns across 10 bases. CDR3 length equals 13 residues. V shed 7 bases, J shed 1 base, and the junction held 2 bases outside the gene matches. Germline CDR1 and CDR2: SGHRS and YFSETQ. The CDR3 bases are TGCGCCAGCCGACAGGGGGCTTCCTACGAGCAGTACTTC. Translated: CASRQGASYEQYF.

CDR3 loop: CASTLERRTDTQYF. The CDR3 coding sequence is TGTGCCAGCACCCTTGAGCGGCGCACAGATACGCAGTATTTT. This chain joins TRBV6-1 and TRBJ2-3; the D gene is possibly TRBD2 (5 bases). The CDR3 contains 14 residues. V lost 7 bases, J lost 1 base, and 12 bases lay in between. Germline CDR1 reads MNHNS; CDR2 reads SASEGT.

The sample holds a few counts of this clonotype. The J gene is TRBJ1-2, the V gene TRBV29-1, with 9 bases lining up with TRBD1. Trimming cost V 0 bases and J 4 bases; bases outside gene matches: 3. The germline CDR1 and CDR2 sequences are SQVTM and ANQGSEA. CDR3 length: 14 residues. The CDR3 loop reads CSVEEGTGFYGYTF. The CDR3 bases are TGCAGCGTTGAAGAAGGGACAGGGTTCTATGGCTACACCTTC.

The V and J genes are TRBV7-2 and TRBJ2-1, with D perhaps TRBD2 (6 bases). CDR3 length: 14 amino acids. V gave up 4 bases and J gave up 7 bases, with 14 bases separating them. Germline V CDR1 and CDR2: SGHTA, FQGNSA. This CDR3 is CASSSGGYLNEQFF. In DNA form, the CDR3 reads TGTGCCAGCAGCTCCGGGGGATACTTGAATGAGCAGTTCTTC.

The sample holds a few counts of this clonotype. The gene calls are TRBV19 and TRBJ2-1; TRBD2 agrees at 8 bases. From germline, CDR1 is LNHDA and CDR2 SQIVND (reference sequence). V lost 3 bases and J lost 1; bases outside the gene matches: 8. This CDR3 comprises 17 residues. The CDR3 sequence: CASSILLGGGSYNEQFF. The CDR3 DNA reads TGTGCCAGTAGTATCTTACTAGGCGGGGGGTCCTACAATGAGCAGTTCTTC.

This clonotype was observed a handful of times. The CDR3 nucleotides read TGTGCCAGCAGCCATTTAATGAGGAGCTACGAGCAGTACTTC. This sequence encodes CASSHLMRSYEQYF. V usage is TRBV3-1 and J usage is TRBJ2-7; the D is unclear. This CDR3 spans 14 amino acids. V was clipped by 3 bases and J by 3 bases, with 12 bases between them. The germline gives CDR1 LGHDT, CDR2 YNNKEL (reference sequence).

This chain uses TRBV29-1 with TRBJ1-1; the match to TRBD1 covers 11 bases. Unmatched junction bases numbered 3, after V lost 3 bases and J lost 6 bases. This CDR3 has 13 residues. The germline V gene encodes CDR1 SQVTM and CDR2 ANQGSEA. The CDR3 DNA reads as TGCAGCGTTGAGGACAGGGGGCGCGCTGAAGCTTTCTTT. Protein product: CSVEDRGRAEAFF.